These T cell receptor beta chains were read from a single sample in a study of shared clonotypes between healthy human individuals. TCRdb's table, derived via immunoSEQ multiplex PCR, lists solely in-frame clones and lacks some. Of hundreds of thousands of clones in the sample, around 93% were seen once. Sequenced input: naive CD8+ T cells sorted from blood. These receptor sequences come from a young man in good health. Each CDR3 is given with its conserved first and last residue. D genes are given only for firm matches. A clone size is listed for some rows: how often the clone was seen (once, few, many), or a class if it is expanded.

J gene	clone size	V gene	D gene	CDR3 protein	CDR3 DNA
TRBJ2-2	-	TRBV11-2	-	CASSLVGGSNTGELFF	TGTGCCAGCAGCTTAGTTGGGGGCTCGAACACCGGGGAGCTGTTTTTT
TRBJ2-7	-	TRBV7-2	-	CASSFDNEQYF	TGTGCCAGCAGCTTTGATAACGAGCAGTACTTC
TRBJ2-7	-	TRBV7-6	-	CASSPVVGDSSYEQYF	TGTGCCAGCAGCCCAGTTGTGGGGGATAGCTCCTACGAGCAGTACTTC
TRBJ2-5	-	TRBV5-5	TRBD1	CASSRMGQGGGETQYF	TGTGCCAGCAGCCGAATGGGACAGGGGGGCGGGGAGACCCAGTACTTC
TRBJ2-2	-	TRBV19	TRBD2	CASSILGGSGELFF	TGTGCCAGTAGTATCTTGGGGGGGAGCGGGGAGCTGTTTTTT
TRBJ1-1	-	TRBV19	-	CASKIRGNTEAFF	TGTGCCAGTAAAATCCGGGGGAACACTGAAGCTTTCTTT
TRBJ1-1	-	TRBV7-9	-	CASSLEVPEAFF	TGTGCCAGCAGCTTAGAAGTCCCTGAAGCTTTCTTT
TRBJ1-1	-	TRBV7-9	TRBD1	CASSLAGGRGTEAFF	TGTGCCAGCAGCCTCGCAGGGGGCCGCGGCACTGAAGCTTTCTTT
TRBJ1-5	once	TRBV28	TRBD1	CAGSRQGANQPQHF	TGTGCCGGGTCGAGACAGGGGGCCAATCAGCCCCAGCATTTT
TRBJ2-1	-	TRBV4-1	TRBD2	CASSQEGAGDYNEQFF	TGCGCCAGCAGCCAAGAAGGAGCGGGAGACTACAATGAGCAGTTCTTC
TRBJ1-5	-	TRBV7-9	-	CASSQGLGNQPQHF	TGTGCCAGCAGCCAAGGGCTTGGCAATCAGCCCCAGCATTTT
TRBJ1-1	-	TRBV20-1	-	CSARGETEAFF	TGCAGTGCTAGAGGGGAGACTGAAGCTTTCTTT
TRBJ2-1	-	TRBV7-9	TRBD2	CASSFRAGGPGVEQFF	TGTGCCAGCAGCTTTCGGGCGGGAGGCCCAGGTGTTGAGCAGTTCTTC
TRBJ2-3	once	TRBV9	-	CASSVGNPDTQYF	TGTGCCAGCAGCGTAGGGAATCCAGATACGCAGTATTTT
TRBJ2-2	-	TRBV27	-	CASSLRPGELFF	TGTGCCAGCAGTTTACGCCCCGGGGAGCTGTTTTTT
TRBJ2-4	-	TRBV10-3	-	CAISGDGQNIQYF	TGTGCCATCAGTGGGGACGGCCAAAACATTCAGTACTTC
TRBJ2-1	-	TRBV15	TRBD2	CATSRGTSEGNEQFF	TGTGCCACCAGCAGAGGGACTAGCGAGGGCAATGAGCAGTTCTTC
TRBJ1-1	-	TRBV28	TRBD1	CASSGTGASAEAFF	TGTGCCAGCAGTGGGACAGGGGCGAGTGCTGAAGCTTTCTTT
TRBJ2-3	-	TRBV27	TRBD2	CASRLAPTYTQYF	TGTGCCAGTAGACTAGCCCCCACATATACGCAGTATTTT
TRBJ2-1	-	TRBV13	-	CASSLGDLGGHNEQFF	TGTGCCAGCAGCTTAGGCGACTTAGGAGGACACAATGAGCAGTTCTTC
TRBJ2-5	-	TRBV29-1	TRBD1	CSGRDSLGTQYF	TGCAGCGGCCGGGACAGCCTCGGGACCCAGTACTTC
TRBJ1-1	-	TRBV2	-	CASSNRIKNTEAFF	TGTGCCAGCAGCAACAGGATCAAGAACACTGAAGCTTTCTTT